What follows is one TCR beta chain and its context. This record comes from a study of CD8 T cells in Susac syndrome. The CDR3 sequence is 13 residues long. Per the germline V gene, CDR1 is MGHRA and CDR2 is YSYEKL. V lost 1 base, J lost 8 bases, and 11 bases lay in between. When the RNA was reverse transcribed, random hexamers were used with an input of roughly 0.45 to 1 ug. Each CDR3 protein gets one entry after TCRdb re-called the immunoSEQ multiplex PCR reads with MiXCR. The data show 75,000 to 80,000 distinct CDR3 sequences, roughly 94% seen once. The sequence was obtained from a human donor with Susac syndrome. The chain has TRBV4-1 and TRBJ1-2; D unclear. The sample consisted of CD8+ T cells from PBMCs. CDR3 region: CASSQVMERGYTF. CDR3 bases: TGCGCCAGCAGCCAAGTCATGGAGCGCGGCTACACCTTC.